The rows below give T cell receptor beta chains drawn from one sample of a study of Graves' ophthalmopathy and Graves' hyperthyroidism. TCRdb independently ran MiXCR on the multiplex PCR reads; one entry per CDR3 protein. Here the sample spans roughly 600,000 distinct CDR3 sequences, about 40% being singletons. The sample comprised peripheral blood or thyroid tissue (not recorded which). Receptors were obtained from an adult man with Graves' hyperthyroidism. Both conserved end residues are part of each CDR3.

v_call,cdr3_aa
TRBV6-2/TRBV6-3,CASSYSGSNSEQYF
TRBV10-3,CAISEGLAGDNEQFF
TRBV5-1,CASSLGQGINEQYF
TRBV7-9,CASSSFYICSATSGRETQYF
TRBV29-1,CTDRGNSYGYTF
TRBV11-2,CASSLEVNGRTEAFF
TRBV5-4,CASSQDRATEAFF
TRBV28,CASRITGTDGYEQYF
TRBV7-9,CASSSGTGQTEAFF
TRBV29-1,CSVADIREQYF
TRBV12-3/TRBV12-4,CASSLRGLSTEAF
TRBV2,CARNGQGNQPQHF
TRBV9,CASSVGGGDSSGNTIYF
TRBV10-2,CASSESAGGETQYF
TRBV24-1,CATSDLVQGLGTDTQYF
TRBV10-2,CASSLGIGNTGELFF
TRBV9,CASSVQAVNTGELFF